This T cell receptor beta chain was captured by sequencing in a study of cytomegalovirus exposure and HLA in healthy donors. Findings and caveats of the study: A previous analysis found most TCR beta V segments productive roughly 87% or roughly 30% of the time. Many donors carried some public TCRs, although rarity characterized most TCR sequences.

This cohort consisted of healthy bone marrow donors. 60 Vbeta and 13 Jbeta primers were used in PCR. Sequencing used immunoSEQ multiplex PCR; TCRdb keeps in-frame clones, though not all of them. Of fewer than 90,000 clones listed, 55% to 80% were seen once; the top ten hold 7.6%. On this clone itself: Its matching antigen is unknown.

The origin of this receptor is a man between 40 and 49 years old in good health and CMV-seropositive. The sample was PBMCs.

The CDR3 reads CASSPLAGDTDTQYF. In DNA form, the CDR3 reads TGTGCCAGCAGCCCTCTAGCGGGTGACACAGATACGCAGTATTTT. The J gene is TRBJ2-3, the V gene TRBV7-9; TRBD2 aligns across 8 bases. Trimming at V came to 5 bases and at J to 2 bases, leaving 6 bases not matched to a gene. The germline V gene has CDR1 SEHNR and CDR2 FQNEAQ (reference sequence). The CDR3 totals 15 residues.